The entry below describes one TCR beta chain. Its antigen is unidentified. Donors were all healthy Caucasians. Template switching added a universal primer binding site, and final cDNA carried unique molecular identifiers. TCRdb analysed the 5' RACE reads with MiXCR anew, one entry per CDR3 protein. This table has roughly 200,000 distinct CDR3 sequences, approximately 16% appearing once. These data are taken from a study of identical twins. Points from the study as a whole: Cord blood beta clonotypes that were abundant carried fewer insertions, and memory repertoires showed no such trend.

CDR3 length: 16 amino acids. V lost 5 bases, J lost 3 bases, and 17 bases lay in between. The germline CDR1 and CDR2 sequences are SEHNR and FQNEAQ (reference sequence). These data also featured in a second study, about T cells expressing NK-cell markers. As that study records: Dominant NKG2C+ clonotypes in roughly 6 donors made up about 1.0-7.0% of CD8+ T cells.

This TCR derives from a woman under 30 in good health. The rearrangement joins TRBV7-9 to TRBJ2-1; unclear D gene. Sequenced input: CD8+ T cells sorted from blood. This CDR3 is CASSLTSPPHYNEQFF. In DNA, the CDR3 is TGTGCCAGCAGCCTAACGAGTCCTCCCCACTACAATGAGCAGTTCTTC. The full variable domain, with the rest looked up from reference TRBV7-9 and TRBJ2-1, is DTGVSQNPRHKITKRGQNVTFRCDPISEHNRLYWYRQTLGQGPEFLTYFQNEAQLEKSRLLSDRFSAERPKGSFSTLEIQRTEQGDSAMYLCASSLTSPPHYNEQFFGPGTRLTVL.